A single sample is the source of the 15 T cell receptor beta chains below, sequenced in a study of T cell repertoires in cytomegalovirus infection. TCRdb reanalysed the reads using MiXCR and keeps one entry per CDR3 protein. Of fewer than 200,000 distinct CDR3 sequences in the sample, around 15% were seen once. The sequencing input was PBMCs. Receptors were obtained from a human donor in good health (CMV status not recorded). Some clones in this sample may be carry-over from other donors' samples.

This clonotype was found many times. CDR3 region: CASSLGTAGNSNQPQHF. Written as DNA, the CDR3 is TGTGCCAGCAGCTTGGGGACAGCTGGAAATAGCAATCAGCCCCAGCATTTT. The chain carries TRBV5-8 and TRBJ1-5, with D possibly matching TRBD1 (6 bases). Germline V lookup: CDR1 SGHTS, CDR2 YDEGEE. This CDR3 contains 17 residues. The V and J ends lost 0 bases and 0 bases respectively, with 13 bases between them.

This clonotype was counted between two and nine times. As DNA, the CDR3 is TGTGCCAGTAGTGAGGAGGAAGGGTACGGAGATACGCAGTATTTT. Protein product: CASSEEEGYGDTQYF. The rearrangement uses TRBV19 and TRBJ2-3; a possible D gene is TRBD2 (5 bases). The V end lost 5 bases, the J end lost 5 bases, and 17 bases lay between the germline ends. The germline V gene has CDR1 LNHDA and CDR2 SQIVND (reference sequence). The CDR3 covers 15 residues.

The chain links TRBV29-1 to TRBJ1-2; no reliable D call. The CDR3 is 11 amino acids. CDR1 is SQVTM and CDR2 is ANQGSEA in the germline V gene. V was trimmed by 4 bases and J by 8 bases, leaving 11 bases between them. CDR3 in DNA: TGCAGCGTTGTTGGGAGAGAAGGCTACACCTTC. Its protein product is CSVVGREGYTF.

This clonotype has a count of ten or more. V is TRBV2 and J is TRBJ2-2; 8 nucleotides line up with TRBD2. The CDR3 covers 15 residues. The V gene's germline CDR1 is SNHLY and CDR2 FYNNEI. The V gene end was trimmed by 0 bases and the J gene end by 9 bases; junction bases not matched to a gene: 6. The CDR3 region has the DNA TGTGCCAGCAGTGAAGCGCCGGGAGGGCTCCGGGAGCTGTTTTTT. This translates into CASSEAPGGLRELFF.

This clonotype was counted ten times or more. V gene TRBV7-2 combines with J gene TRBJ2-1, with TRBD2 matching over 12 bases. This CDR3 has 16 amino acids. The V segment lost 1 base and the J segment 7 bases; nucleotides outside the gene matches: 5. CDR1 and CDR2 (germline): SGHTA, FQGNSA. CDR3 nucleotides: TGTGCCAGCAGCTTAGTGACTAGCGGGAGAGGTAATGAGCAGTTCTTC. Translation gives CASSLVTSGRGNEQFF.

In this sample, this clonotype turned up once. This chain connects TRBV27 to TRBJ1-3; tentative D call: TRBD1 (5 bases). The CDR3 loop spans 14 amino acids. Trimming left V 0 bases short and J 4 bases short, with 7 bases between. Germline assignment: CDR1 MNHEY and CDR2 SMNVEV (reference sequence). CDR3 in amino acids: CASSLSGVGNTIYF. The CDR3 DNA is TGTGCCAGCAGTTTATCAGGGGTCGGAAACACCATATATTTT.

In nucleotides, the CDR3 is TGCAGTGCTAGAGACAGGGACGGGGCGGACGAGCAGTACTTC. Translating gives CSARDRDGADEQYF. V and J are TRBV20-1 and TRBJ2-7, with D tentatively TRBD1 or TRBD2 (5 bases each). Germline V CDR1 and CDR2: DFQATT, SNEGSKA (reference sequence). Deletions cut 0 bases from V and 5 bases from J, with 14 bases between. The CDR3 has 14 residues.

V usage is TRBV10-3 and J usage is TRBJ2-3; perhaps D is TRBD1 or TRBD2 (6 bases each). In germline, CDR1 is ENHRY, CDR2 SYGVKD. Trimming took off 10 bases at V and 6 bases at J, with 23 bases between the two ends. There are 15 residues in the CDR3. The CDR3 DNA sequence: TGTGCCAGCTCCAGACTGGGGGGCCCAACGGATACGCAGTATTTT. It yields the protein CASSRLGGPTDTQYF.

This clonotype was observed a few times. The chain couples TRBV14 to TRBJ2-1; D is unresolved. Germline CDR1 reads SGHDN; CDR2 reads FVKESK. V shed 0 bases and J shed 10 bases, with 4 bases lying between them. This CDR3 has 11 residues. The CDR3 DNA is TGTGCCAGCAGCCAAGACCGGGAGCAGTTCTTC. It encodes CASSQDREQFF.

This clonotype was seen ten or more times. This chain links TRBV7-8 with TRBJ1-4; the D is unclear. V dropped 5 bases and J dropped 6 bases, with 10 bases sitting between them. The CDR3 runs 13 residues. Germline loops: CDR1 SGHVS, CDR2 FQNEAQ. The CDR3 bases are TGTGCCAGCAGCCCCTACACGGATGAAAAACTGTTTTTT. This translates into CASSPYTDEKLFF.

This clonotype was recorded many times. CDR3 nucleotides: TGTGCCAGCAGCTTAGGGTCGCCTGCCTCTCAGCCCCAGCATTTT. Its protein is CASSLGSPASQPQHF. The genes are TRBV7-2 and TRBJ1-5; D unresolved. The germline V gene encodes CDR1 SGHTA and CDR2 FQGNSA. Deletions cut 1 base from V and 6 bases from J, with 13 bases between. The CDR3 has 15 amino acids.

This clonotype appeared a few times. The chain employs TRBV25-1 and TRBJ2-2; no reliable D call. In germline, CDR1 is MGHDK, CDR2 SYGVNS. Trimming took off 2 bases at V and 7 bases at J, with 11 bases between the two ends. This CDR3 has 14 residues. CDR3 region: CASSEEGFDGELFF. As DNA, the CDR3 is TGTGCCAGCAGTGAAGAAGGTTTCGACGGGGAGCTGTTTTTT.

This clonotype has ten or more counts. The rearrangement links TRBV5-6 to TRBJ2-7, with a tentative D call TRBD1 (5 bases). Germline assignment: CDR1 SGHDT and CDR2 YYEEEE. Trimming removed 0 bases at V and 3 bases at J, with 10 bases between. This CDR3 comprises 14 residues. The CDR3 DNA reads as TGTGCCAGCAGCTTGGATGGGGCCAACTACGAGCAGTACTTC. Translation gives CASSLDGANYEQYF.

This clonotype was seen ten or more times. The chain is built from TRBV6-2 or TRBV6-3 and TRBJ2-1, with D unresolved. The V end was cut by 2 bases, the J end by 0 bases, with 11 bases between. The CDR3 is 16 amino acids. Per the germline V gene, CDR1 is MNHEY and CDR2 is SVGEGT. Here the CDR3 reads CASSYAPQISYNEQFF. CDR3 DNA: TGTGCCAGCAGTTACGCCCCCCAGATCTCCTACAATGAGCAGTTCTTC.

This clonotype was seen ten or more times. The gene calls are TRBV7-2 and TRBJ1-5; D remains unclear. The V gene lost 1 base and the J gene lost 0 bases, with 7 bases spanning the gap. This CDR3 has 15 amino acids. The germline V gene has CDR1 SGHTA and CDR2 FQGNSA. CDR3 sequence (DNA): TGTGCCAGCAGCTTAGGACGGTTTAGCAATCAGCCCCAGCATTTT. It translates to CASSLGRFSNQPQHF.